The 17 T cell receptor beta chains given below trace back to one sample, sequenced in a study of T cells in Graves' hyperthyroidism and ophthalmopathy. RNA transcripts were the template for amplifying TCR beta CDR3 regions. Using the HTBI primer set, a first-round RT-PCR was run on the TCR CDR3. TCRdb ran MiXCR on the multiplex PCR reads and lists one entry per CDR3 protein. The table records hundreds of thousands of distinct CDR3 sequences, approximately 36% of them present only once. Sequenced material: blood. The receptors originated from a woman aged 40 to 50 with Graves' hyperthyroidism.

This clonotype was detected only once. This sequence joins TRBV7-9 and TRBJ2-7, with D possibly matching TRBD2 (6 bases). The closer fit of TRBJ2-1 to the DNA end suggests the J call may be wrong. CDR1 and CDR2 (germline): SEHNR, FQNEAQ (reference sequence). This CDR3 has 13 amino acids. The CDR3: CASARLGVNEQFF. The CDR3 coding sequence is TGTGCCAGCGCCCGACTAGGGGTTAATGAGCAGTTCTTC.

The chain couples TRBV19 to TRBJ1-5, with 7 nucleotides matching TRBD1. V dropped 2 bases and J dropped 7; count of bases not matched to a gene: 17. In germline, CDR1 is LNHDA, CDR2 SQIVND (reference sequence). The CDR3 length is 18 residues. The CDR3 bases are TGTGCCAGTAGTATACTTACATATGGGACAGCGTTCGGGCAGCCCCAGCATTTT. Translation gives CASSILTYGTAFGQPQHF.

This clonotype showed up many times. V is TRBV5-1 and J is TRBJ1-1; D is unresolved. CDR1 SGHRS and CDR2 YFSETQ come from the germline V gene. The CDR3 loop spans 14 amino acids. V lost 3 bases and J 1 base, leaving 10 bases between the germline ends. CDR3 residues: CASSSATGNTEAFF. The CDR3 DNA reads TGCGCCAGCAGCTCGGCGACCGGGAACACTGAAGCTTTCTTT.

The chain employs TRBV7-8 and TRBJ1-2; D is uncertain. CDR1 and CDR2 from the germline V gene are SGHVS and FQNEAQ. The length of the CDR3 is 15 residues. V dropped 0 bases and J dropped 8 bases, with 16 bases sitting between them. CDR3 nucleotide sequence: TGTGCCAGCAGCTTAGCTGCGACCGACGACCGAGGCTACACCTTC. It yields the protein CASSLAATDDRGYTF.

In its sample, this clonotype was seen a few times. This sequence joins TRBV20-1 and TRBJ1-2; 8 bases align to TRBD1. CDR1 is DFQATT and CDR2 is SNEGSKA in the germline V gene (reference sequence). V lost 1 base, J lost 3 bases, and 4 bases stayed unmatched. This CDR3 has 14 amino acids. CDR3 sequence reads: CSARATGGHYGYTF. In DNA, the CDR3 is TGCAGTGCTAGAGCTACAGGGGGGCACTATGGCTACACCTTC.

J is TRBJ1-3 and V is TRBV20-1, with unresolved D. Germline V CDR1 and CDR2: DFQATT, SNEGSKA (reference sequence). This CDR3 is 14 amino acids long. V was pared by 2 bases and J by 2 bases, with 10 bases between. CDR3 loop: CSARRGVTGNTIYF. The CDR3 DNA is TGCAGTGCTAGACGTGGGGTAACTGGAAACACCATATATTTT.

This clonotype has only a few counts. The rearrangement links TRBV24-1 to TRBJ1-3, with D unclear. V lost 0 bases and J lost 0, with 5 bases in between. The CDR3 has 15 amino acids. From germline, CDR1 is KGHDR and CDR2 SFDVKD. CDR3 coding DNA: TGTGCCACCAGTGATTTGATGTTCTCTGGAAACACCATATATTTT. Translating it yields CATSDLMFSGNTIYF.

The table lists this clonotype with a few counts. The V gene is TRBV20-1, the J gene TRBJ1-5, with no clear D. The CDR3 runs to 14 residues. V was shortened by 3 bases and J by 3 bases, with 12 bases between the two germline ends. Looked up from germline, CDR1 is DFQATT and CDR2 is SNEGSKA (reference sequence). As DNA, the CDR3 is TGCAGTGCTAGTTACGGCGGTGTCAATCAGCCCCAGCATTTT. It is translated as CSASYGGVNQPQHF.

This clonotype has a count of ten or more. As DNA, the CDR3 is TGTGCCAGCAGCTTACACGACAGCTACCGTCAGCCCCAGCATTTT. It yields the protein CASSLHDSYRQPQHF. The chain couples TRBV7-2 to TRBJ1-5, with D perhaps matching TRBD1 (5 bases). Germline CDR1 and CDR2: SGHTA and FQGNSA. Trimming cost V 2 bases and J 6 bases, with 14 bases left between them. CDR3 length: 15 residues.

The V gene is TRBV7-2, the J gene TRBJ2-7, with 12 nucleotides matching TRBD1. Germline CDR1 and CDR2: SGHTA and FQGNSA. With V trimmed by 4 bases and J by 7 bases, 11 bases remained unmatched. This CDR3 contains 16 residues. The CDR3 region is CASSSVPGQGAEEQYF. CDR3 sequence (DNA): TGTGCCAGCAGCTCTGTCCCGGGACAGGGGGCAGAAGAGCAGTACTTC.

This CDR3 reads CSAARGGHYGYTF. The DNA for the CDR3 is TGCAGTGCGGCAAGAGGGGGACACTATGGCTACACCTTC. The chain combines TRBV20-1 with TRBJ1-2, with D possibly matching TRBD1 (6 bases). Trimming cost V 6 bases and J 3 bases, with 14 bases left between them. CDR1 DFQATT and CDR2 SNEGSKA come from the germline V gene (reference sequence). This CDR3 comprises 13 residues.

Ten or more counts support this clonotype. V gene TRBV7-6 combines with J gene TRBJ2-7, with 7 bases identical to TRBD2. Germline CDR1 SGHVS, CDR2 FNYEAQ. V dropped 5 bases and J dropped 2; count of bases not matched to a gene: 9. This CDR3 contains 15 residues. CDR3 DNA: TGTGCCAGCAGCCTCCTAGCGGAGAGGCCCTACGAGCAGTACTTC. It yields the protein CASSLLAERPYEQYF.

This chain joins TRBV19 and TRBJ1-5, with 9 bases identical to TRBD1. The germline gives CDR1 LNHDA, CDR2 SQIVND (reference sequence). The CDR3 is made up of 17 amino acids. The J segment lost 3 bases and the V segment lost 6 bases, leaving 12 bases of the junction unmatched. This CDR3 reads CASSEIGTGSFNQPQHF. CDR3 coding DNA: TGTGCCAGTAGCGAAATCGGGACAGGGAGTTTCAATCAGCCCCAGCATTTT. Looking up the rest from reference TRBV19 and TRBJ1-5 gives the full variable domain: DGGITQSPKYLFRKEGQNVTLSCEQNLNHDAMYWYRQDPGQGLRLIYYSQIVNDFQKGDIAEGYSVSREKKESFPLTVTSAQKNPTAFYLCASSEIGTGSFNQPQHFGDGTRLSIL.

This clonotype occurred many times. V usage is TRBV7-9 and J usage is TRBJ1-1; D unresolved. CDR3 length: 14 amino acids. In germline, CDR1 is SEHNR, CDR2 FQNEAQ (reference sequence). V lost 0 bases to trimming and J lost 5 bases, with 10 bases between them. This CDR3 is CASSLARGETEAFF. As DNA, the CDR3 is TGTGCCAGCAGCTTAGCCCGGGGTGAGACTGAAGCTTTCTTT.

This clonotype was counted at least ten times. J is TRBJ1-1 and V is TRBV24-1; the D gene is possibly TRBD1 (5 bases). V shed 9 bases and J shed 1 base, with 11 bases lying between them. The CDR3 is 13 amino acids. Germline values: CDR1 KGHDR, CDR2 SFDVKD. CDR3 DNA sequence: TGTGCCACCCCGTGGGGCCGGAACACTGAAGCTTTCTTT. This codes for CATPWGRNTEAFF.

This clonotype was seen a handful of times. The CDR3 protein is CASSLDFVGHYTF. CDR3 nucleotide sequence: TGTGCCAGCAGTTTAGATTTCGTCGGCCACTACACCTTC. V is TRBV12-3 or TRBV12-4 and J is TRBJ1-2, with no clear D. The CDR3 is 13 amino acids. The V end lost 1 base, the J end lost 10 bases, and 13 bases lay between the germline ends.

This clonotype has a count of ten or more. The chain recombines TRBV29-1 with TRBJ1-3; maybe TRBD1 (5 bases). Trimming pared 0 bases from V and 4 bases from J, leaving 16 bases between. The germline CDR1 and CDR2 sequences are SQVTM and ANQGSEA. CDR3 length equals 16 residues. This CDR3 is CSVEERGKGSGNTIYF. The CDR3 nucleotides are TGCAGCGTTGAAGAAAGGGGAAAGGGATCCGGAAACACCATATATTTT.